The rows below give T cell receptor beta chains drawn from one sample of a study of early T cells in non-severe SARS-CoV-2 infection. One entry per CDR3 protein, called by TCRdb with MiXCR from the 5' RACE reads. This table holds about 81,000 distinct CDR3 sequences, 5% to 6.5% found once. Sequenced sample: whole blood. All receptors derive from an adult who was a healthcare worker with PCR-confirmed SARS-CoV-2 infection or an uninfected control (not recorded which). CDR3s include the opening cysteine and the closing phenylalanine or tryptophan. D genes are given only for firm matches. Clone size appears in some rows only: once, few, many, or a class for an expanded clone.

CSTSNRGNYGYTF,TGCAGCACCTCAAACAGGGGGAACTATGGCTACACCTTC,TRBJ1-2,-,TRBV29-1,TRBD1
CASSPGGRFSNYGYTF,TGCGCCAGCAGCCCGGGGGGGAGATTTTCTAACTATGGCTACACCTTC,TRBJ1-2,many,TRBV4-3,-
CASSQAGPRPQHF,TGTGCCAGCAGTCAGGCCGGTCCTAGGCCCCAGCATTTT,TRBJ1-5,many,TRBV28,-
CSARGLADYEQYF,TGCAGTGCTAGAGGGCTAGCGGATTACGAGCAGTACTTC,TRBJ2-7,few,TRBV20-1,TRBD2
CASSHTGGGTYNEQFF,TGTGCCAGCAGCCATACCGGGGGGGGCACCTACAATGAGCAGTTCTTC,TRBJ2-1,-,TRBV3-1,TRBD2
CASSPPDMWDYGYTF,TGTGCCAGCTCACCTCCGGACATGTGGGACTATGGCTACACCTTC,TRBJ1-2,many,TRBV18,-
CASNPTGSVEAFF,TGTGCCAGCAACCCGACAGGGTCGGTTGAAGCTTTCTTT,TRBJ1-1,-,TRBV12-3/TRBV12-4,TRBD1
CASSYSGQGSGGYTF,TGTGCCAGCAGTTACTCGGGACAGGGAAGCGGTGGCTACACCTTC,TRBJ1-2,few,TRBV6-2/TRBV6-3,TRBD1
CASSQMTGGGETQYF,TGTGCCAGCAGCCAAATGACAGGCGGTGGGGAGACCCAGTACTTC,TRBJ2-5,many,TRBV14,-
CASSQDRGNTGELFF,TGTGCCAGCAGTCAAGACAGGGGGAACACCGGGGAGCTGTTTTTT,TRBJ2-2,-,TRBV6-6,TRBD1
CSVVTAESYEQYF,TGCAGCGTTGTTACGGCGGAGTCCTACGAGCAGTACTTC,TRBJ2-7,few,TRBV29-1,-
CSVAGSTDTQYF,TGCAGCGTAGCCGGGAGCACAGATACGCAGTATTTT,TRBJ2-3,few,TRBV29-1,-
CASGGTLYEQYF,TGTGCCAGCGGGGGGACCCTTTACGAGCAGTACTTC,TRBJ2-7,few,TRBV2,-
CAATGGEWSYEQYF,TGTGCCGCAACCGGGGGGGAGTGGTCCTACGAGCAGTACTTC,TRBJ2-7,many,TRBV2,TRBD2
CASSQGPARGANVLTF,TGTGCCAGCAGTCAGGGGCCAGCTCGTGGGGCCAACGTCCTGACTTTC,TRBJ2-6,many,TRBV6-1,-
CASSYGTDHNEQFF,TGTGCCAGCAGCTACGGGACAGACCACAATGAGCAGTTCTTC,TRBJ2-1,many,TRBV7-9,TRBD1
CASSNWGAGSFVETQYF,TGTGCCAGCAGCAATTGGGGGGCAGGGTCATTCGTAGAGACCCAGTACTTC,TRBJ2-5,-,TRBV28,-
CSIGGGALVGQYF,TGCAGCATCGGTGGCGGGGCTCTTGTAGGGCAGTACTTC,TRBJ2-7,-,TRBV29-1,-
CASSEVPGQGGEQYF,TGTGCCAGCAGTGAAGTCCCAGGACAGGGTGGCGAGCAGTACTTC,TRBJ2-7,many,TRBV6-1,TRBD1
CASSPQLTGELFF,TGTGCCAGCAGCCCACAACTCACCGGGGAGCTGTTTTTT,TRBJ2-2,-,TRBV7-6,-
CASSLDRTDTQYF,TGTGCCAGCAGCTTAGATCGAACAGATACGCAGTATTTT,TRBJ2-3,few,TRBV7-2,-
CASREVSGTEAFF,TGCGCCAGCAGGGAGGTCTCCGGCACTGAAGCTTTCTTT,TRBJ1-1,-,TRBV5-1,-
CASSPGRVRDPPNQPQHF,TGTGCCAGCAGCCCAGGACGGGTTAGGGACCCCCCTAATCAGCCCCAGCATTTT,TRBJ1-5,few,TRBV7-9,-
CASSIQVGDTQYF,TGTGCCAGTAGTATTCAGGTGGGAGATACGCAGTATTTT,TRBJ2-3,few,TRBV19,-
CASSPGTGVRNEQFF,TGTGCCAGCAGCCCCGGGACAGGGGTACGGAATGAGCAGTTCTTC,TRBJ2-1,many,TRBV28,TRBD1
CAIKAGTGSSGANVLTF,TGTGCCATCAAGGCGGGGACAGGGTCATCTGGGGCCAACGTCCTGACTTTC,TRBJ2-6,many,TRBV10-3,TRBD1
CASGPGVGSNEKLFF,TGTGCCAGCGGCCCAGGGGTGGGTTCTAATGAAAAACTGTTTTTT,TRBJ1-4,once,TRBV7-9,-
CASSSAGTSGGKLGETQYF,TGTGCCAGCAGCTCAGCCGGGACTAGCGGGGGCAAACTTGGGGAAACGCAGTATTTT,TRBJ2-3,few,TRBV13,TRBD2
CASSLSRGYGEQFF,TGTGCCAGCAGCCTCTCAAGGGGTTATGGTGAGCAGTTCTTC,TRBJ2-1,many,TRBV14,-
CASSQDRSSYEQYF,TGCGCCAGCAGCCAAGACAGGAGCTCCTACGAGCAGTACTTC,TRBJ2-7,many,TRBV4-3,-
CASSPGAAVSTDTQYF,TGCGCCAGCAGCCCTGGCGCAGCGGTTAGCACAGATACGCAGTATTTT,TRBJ2-3,-,TRBV5-1,-
CATSRELTAEYEQYF,TGTGCCACCAGCAGAGAACTCACGGCGGAGTACGAGCAGTACTTC,TRBJ2-7,few,TRBV15,-
CASSPFLLGTSGNTIYF,TGTGCCAGCTCACCATTCCTCCTTGGAACCTCTGGAAACACCATATATTTT,TRBJ1-3,few,TRBV18,-
CASSPKVAAVSPGELFF,TGTGCCAGCTCACCAAAGGTGGCGGCTGTGAGTCCCGGGGAGCTGTTTTTT,TRBJ2-2,few,TRBV18,-
CASSEVSQPQHF,TGTGCCAGCAGTGAAGTTAGTCAGCCCCAGCATTTT,TRBJ1-5,many,TRBV6-1,-
CASSFERGSQPQHF,TGTGCCAGCAGTTTTGAGAGAGGGAGTCAGCCCCAGCATTTT,TRBJ1-5,many,TRBV12-3/TRBV12-4,-
CSVGPQPQHF,TGCAGCGTTGGACCTCAGCCCCAGCATTTT,TRBJ1-5,many,TRBV29-1,-
CATSDPARQEYF,TGTGCCACCAGTGATCCGGCCCGGCAAGAGTATTTT,TRBJ2-3,-,TRBV24-1,-
CASSLVQGGTEAFF,TGCGCCAGCAGCTTAGTCCAGGGAGGGACTGAAGCTTTCTTT,TRBJ1-1,-,TRBV5-1,-
CATSESGQVFQETQYF,TGTGCCACCAGTGAGTCCGGACAGGTATTCCAAGAGACCCAGTACTTC,TRBJ2-5,few,TRBV24-1,TRBD1
CSARVKATTPLAEQYF,TGCAGTGCTAGAGTGAAAGCGACCACGCCCCTCGCCGAGCAGTACTTC,TRBJ2-7,few,TRBV20-1,-
CASRPPDSPTWSEKLFF,TGTGCCAGCAGACCCCCGGACAGCCCGACTTGGAGTGAAAAACTGTTTTTT,TRBJ1-4,-,TRBV6-1,-
CASSRRDTEAFF,TGTGCCAGCAGTCGAAGGGACACTGAAGCTTTCTTT,TRBJ1-1,many,TRBV2,-
CASSSGVSDSSGLEQFF,TGTGCCAGCAGCTCCGGCGTGAGCGATTCGAGTGGGCTTGAGCAGTTCTTC,TRBJ2-1,few,TRBV7-2,-
CATSDARRGDTGELFF,TGTGCCACCAGTGACGCCCGCAGGGGAGACACCGGGGAGCTGTTTTTT,TRBJ2-2,many,TRBV24-1,-
CASSQSSVINEQFF,TGTGCCAGCAGCCAGTCCTCGGTGATAAATGAGCAGTTCTTC,TRBJ2-1,few,TRBV3-1,-
CASSRDVGTTSTEAFF,TGTGCCAGCAGTCGAGACGTTGGGACGACGAGTACTGAAGCTTTCTTT,TRBJ1-1,few,TRBV5-5,-
CSASTAGDHNEQFF,TGCAGTGCTAGTACAGCGGGAGATCACAATGAGCAGTTCTTC,TRBJ2-1,many,TRBV20-1,TRBD2
CASSKSGTGTQYF,TGTGCCAGCAGTAAAAGCGGAACGGGGACGCAGTATTTT,TRBJ2-3,few,TRBV12-3/TRBV12-4,-
CASSPDPFSSGYTF,TGTGCCAGCAGCCCCGACCCTTTCTCTTCTGGCTACACCTTC,TRBJ1-2,-,TRBV7-2,-
CASSLGHSGRDTGELFF,TGTGCCAGCAGCTTAGGACATAGCGGGAGGGACACCGGGGAGCTGTTTTTT,TRBJ2-2,many,TRBV11-2,TRBD2
CASSQGLAGGGYNEQFF,TGTGCCAGCAGCCAAGGACTAGCGGGAGGGGGCTACAATGAGCAGTTCTTC,TRBJ2-1,few,TRBV3-1,TRBD2
CSVEDAAGGYNEQFF,TGCAGCGTTGAAGATGCAGCGGGAGGGTACAATGAGCAGTTCTTC,TRBJ2-1,many,TRBV29-1,TRBD2
CASSLATNRGANEKLFF,TGTGCCAGCAGCTTGGCCACCAACAGGGGGGCTAATGAAAAACTGTTTTTT,TRBJ1-4,many,TRBV5-4,TRBD1
CASSGGTANEKLFF,TGTGCCAGCAGTGGAGGGACAGCTAATGAAAAACTGTTTTTT,TRBJ1-4,few,TRBV25-1,TRBD1
CASSLGVSEAQSDQFF,TGTGCCAGCAGCTTAGGAGTATCAGAGGCCCAGAGTGATCAGTTCTTC,TRBJ2-1,-,TRBV7-2,-